This T cell receptor beta chain was observed in a study of T cell responses to AZD1222 COVID-19 vaccine. This CDR3 is built from 15 residues. V lost 0 bases to trimming and J lost 2 bases; unmatched junction nucleotides: 4. CDR1 MGHDK and CDR2 SYGVNS come from the germline V gene. This clone appeared once. The repertoire was sequenced with immunoSEQ multiplex PCR; TCRdb's copy has only in-frame clones and lacks some. The sample lists 95,000 to 110,000 clones; around nine tenths were seen once. The receptor was derived from an adult who received the AZD1222 COVID-19 vaccine. The source material was peripheral blood, sampled 28 days after the second AZD1222 dose. The chain couples TRBV25-1 to TRBJ2-7; 7 nucleotides line up with TRBD1. The CDR3 region has the DNA TGTGCCAGCAGTGAATATAAGGGACAGCCCTACGAGCAGTACTTC. Translating gives CASSEYKGQPYEQYF.